This T cell receptor (beta chain) was sequenced in a study of graft-versus-host responses after intestinal transplantation. The assay was immunoSEQ multiplex PCR, and TCRdb's table has in-frame clones only and misses some. Of tens of thousands of clones listed, approximately 94% are singletons. The CDR3 sequence is 15 residues long. J lost 5 bases, V lost 4 bases, and 7 bases had no gene match. CDR1 and CDR2 (germline): MNHEY, SVGAGI. For this clone: The antigen is not known.

The sequence was collected from a human donor who was the organ donor for an intestinal transplant. The chain has TRBV6-5 and TRBJ2-3, with 9 nucleotides matching TRBD2. The input for sequencing was unstimulated CD4+ T cells sorted from spleen or lymph node cells, taken before transplant. CDR3 sequence: CASSSRGGLRDTQYF. The CDR3 DNA reads TGTGCCAGCAGTTCGCGGGGGGGTCTCAGAGATACGCAGTATTTT.